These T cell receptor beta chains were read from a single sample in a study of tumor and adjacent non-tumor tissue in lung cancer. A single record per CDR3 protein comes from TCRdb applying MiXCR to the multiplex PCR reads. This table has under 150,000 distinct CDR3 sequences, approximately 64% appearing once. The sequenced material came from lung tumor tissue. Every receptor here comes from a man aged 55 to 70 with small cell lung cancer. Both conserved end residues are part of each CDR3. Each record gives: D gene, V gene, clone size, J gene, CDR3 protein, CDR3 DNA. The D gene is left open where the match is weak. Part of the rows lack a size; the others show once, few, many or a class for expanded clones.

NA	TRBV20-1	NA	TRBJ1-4	CSARDVGRGSEKLFF	TGCAGTGCTAGAGATGTGGGACGGGGGTCTGAAAAACTGTTTTTT
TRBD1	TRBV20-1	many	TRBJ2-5	CSADDRGTTQYF	TGCAGTGCTGACGACAGGGGTACGACCCAGTACTTC
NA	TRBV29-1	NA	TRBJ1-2	CSAEGDNLSYTF	TGCAGCGCCGAGGGGGACAACCTTAGCTACACCTTC
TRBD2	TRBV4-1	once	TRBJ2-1	CASSHTSASYRFF	TGCGCCAGCAGTCACACTAGCGCTTCCTATCGGTTCTTC
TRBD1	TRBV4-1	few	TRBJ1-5	CASSQEWDRVQQPQHF	TGCGCCAGCAGCCAAGAGTGGGACAGGGTACAGCAGCCCCAGCATTTT
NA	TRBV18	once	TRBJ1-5	CATSLLTDQPQHF	TGTGCCACCTCACTTTTAACCGACCAGCCCCAGCATTTT
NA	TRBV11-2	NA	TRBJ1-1	CARSSKQGPRINTEAFF	TGTGCCAGGAGTTCAAAGCAGGGGCCGAGGATAAACACTGAAGCTTTCTTT
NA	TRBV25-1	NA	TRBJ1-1	CARDRPNTEAFF	TGTGCCAGGGACAGACCGAACACTGAAGCTTTCTTT
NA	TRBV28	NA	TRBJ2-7	CASSLHNEQYF	TGTGCCAGCAGTTTACACAATGAGCAGTACTTC
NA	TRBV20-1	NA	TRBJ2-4	CNARQDRLSLVKNIQYF	TGCAATGCCAGACAGGACCGATTATCCCTAGTCAAAAACATTCAGTACTTC